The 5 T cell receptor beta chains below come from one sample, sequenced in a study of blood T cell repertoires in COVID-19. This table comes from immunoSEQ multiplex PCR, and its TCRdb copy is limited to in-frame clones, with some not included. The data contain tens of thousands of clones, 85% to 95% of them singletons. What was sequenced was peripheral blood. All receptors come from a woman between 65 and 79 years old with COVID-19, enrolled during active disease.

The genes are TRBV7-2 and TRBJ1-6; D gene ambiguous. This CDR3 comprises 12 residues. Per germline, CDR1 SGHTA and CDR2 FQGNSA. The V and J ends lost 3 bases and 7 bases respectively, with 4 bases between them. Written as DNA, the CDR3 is TGTGCCAGCAGCTTGCGGAATTCACCCCTCCACTTT. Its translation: CASSLRNSPLHF.

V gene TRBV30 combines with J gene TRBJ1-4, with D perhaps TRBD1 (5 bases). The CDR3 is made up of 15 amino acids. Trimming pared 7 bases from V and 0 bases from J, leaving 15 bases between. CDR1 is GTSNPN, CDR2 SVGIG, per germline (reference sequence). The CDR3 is CASTGLRATNEKLFF. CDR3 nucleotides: TGTGCCTCAACGGGACTCAGAGCAACTAATGAAAAACTGTTTTTT.

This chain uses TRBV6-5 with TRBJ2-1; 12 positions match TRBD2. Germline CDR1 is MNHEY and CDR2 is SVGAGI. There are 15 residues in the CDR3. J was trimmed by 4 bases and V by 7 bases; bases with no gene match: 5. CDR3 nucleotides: TGTGCCAGCATAGGACTAGCGGGAACATACAATGAGCAGTTCTTC. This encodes CASIGLAGTYNEQFF.

In DNA, the CDR3 is TGTGCCAGTAGTATGGTCCGGGATCCCTACAATGAGCAGTTCTTC. Translating gives CASSMVRDPYNEQFF. The chain combines TRBV19 with TRBJ2-1; weak D call: TRBD2 (5 bases). V was shortened by 3 bases and J by 2 bases, with 11 bases between the two germline ends. Germline CDR1 reads LNHDA; CDR2 reads SQIVND (reference sequence). The CDR3 extends over 15 amino acids.

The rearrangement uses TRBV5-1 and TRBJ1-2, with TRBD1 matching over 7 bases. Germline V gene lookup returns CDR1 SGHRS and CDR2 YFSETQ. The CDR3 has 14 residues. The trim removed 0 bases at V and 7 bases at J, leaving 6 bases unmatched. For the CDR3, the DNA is TGCGCCAGCAGCTTGGCCCAAGGGGGCACTGGCTACACCTTC. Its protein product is CASSLAQGGTGYTF.